This TCR beta chain originates from a study of cytomegalovirus exposure and HLA in healthy donors. Germline lookup yields CDR1 ENHRY and CDR2 SYGVKD. V was shortened by 6 bases and J by 0 bases, with 15 bases between the two germline ends. The CDR3 loop spans 16 amino acids. The PCR was carried out with 60 Vbeta primers and 13 Jbeta primers. Produced via immunoSEQ multiplex PCR; TCRdb's table is partial and in-frame only. This table holds about 130,000 clones. The specimen sequenced was PBMCs. The sequence was collected from a woman aged 55-75 years in good health and CMV-seronegative. This chain connects TRBV10-3 to TRBJ1-3, with TRBD1 as a possible D gene (6 bases). CDR3 residues: CAISGGQGSSGNTIYF. The CDR3 coding sequence is TGTGCCATCAGCGGGGGGCAGGGCAGCTCTGGAAACACCATATATTTT.